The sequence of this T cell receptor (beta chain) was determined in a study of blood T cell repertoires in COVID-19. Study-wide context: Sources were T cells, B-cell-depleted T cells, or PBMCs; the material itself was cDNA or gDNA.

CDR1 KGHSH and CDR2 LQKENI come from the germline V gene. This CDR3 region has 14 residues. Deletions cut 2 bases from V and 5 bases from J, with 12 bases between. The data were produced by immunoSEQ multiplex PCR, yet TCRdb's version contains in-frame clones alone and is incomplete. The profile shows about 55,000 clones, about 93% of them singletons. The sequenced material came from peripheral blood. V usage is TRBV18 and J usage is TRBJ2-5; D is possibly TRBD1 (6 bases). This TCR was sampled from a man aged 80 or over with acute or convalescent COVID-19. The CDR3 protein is CASSPGQSVETQYF. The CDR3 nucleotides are TGTGCCAGCTCACCAGGACAGTCTGTCGAGACCCAGTACTTC.